The T cell receptor (beta chain) described here comes from a study of T cell changes during pregnancy in multiple sclerosis. The assay was immunoSEQ multiplex PCR, and TCRdb's table has in-frame clones only and misses some. The repertoire holds 28,000 or so clones, with 80% to 90% as singletons. Trimming at V came to 6 bases and at J to 4 bases, leaving 15 bases not matched to a gene. The CDR3 runs 17 residues. Per germline, CDR1 MNHEY and CDR2 SMNVEV (reference sequence). The J gene is TRBJ2-5, the V gene TRBV27, with TRBD1 matching 9 bases. The sample in question was CD4+ T cells from peripheral blood mononuclear cells, obtained in the first trimester of pregnancy. The clonotype originates from a female donor in good health, enrolled as a control in a pregnancy study. Here the CDR3 reads CASRPSPNRGRSETQYF. The CDR3 region has the DNA TGTGCCAGCAGACCATCACCTAACAGGGGGCGATCAGAGACCCAGTACTTC.